This is a list of T cell receptor beta chains from one sample in a study of T cells in Graves' hyperthyroidism and ophthalmopathy. One entry per CDR3 protein results from TCRdb running MiXCR on the multiplex PCR reads. In the table there are over 400,000 distinct CDR3 sequences, under 15% of which are singletons. The material sequenced was blood. The receptors were sampled from a man aged 18 to 29 with Graves' ophthalmopathy. The CDR3 runs from the conserved cysteine through the conserved F or W. The order of the fields is clone size, D gene, J gene, CDR3 length, V gene, CDR3 DNA, CDR3 protein. A D gene is named only where the DNA matches it firmly. Size is omitted from some rows. Given values are once, few, many or a class for expanded clones.

few,.,TRBJ2-1,14,TRBV10-3,TGTGCCATCAGTGGGGACTACAGGGTCGGTGAGCAGTTCTTC,CAISGDYRVGEQFF
many,TRBD2,TRBJ2-4,16,TRBV7-2,TGTGCCAGCAGCGCCCTAGCGGGAGGGGCCAAAAACATTCAGTACTTC,CASSALAGGAKNIQYF
many,TRBD1,TRBJ2-3,17,TRBV29-1,TGCAGCGTTGAAGGGCCCCCGGGACAGGGGCGAACAGATACGCAGTATTTT,CSVEGPPGQGRTDTQYF
many,.,TRBJ2-6,17,TRBV6-2/TRBV6-3,TGTGCCAGCAGTTACGTGGGCCGAGTTTCTGGGGCCAACGTCCTGACTTTC,CASSYVGRVSGANVLTF
.,.,TRBJ1-5,17,TRBV11-2,TGTGCCAGCAGCTTAGATTCAGAACAGGGTCCCAATCAGCCCCAGCATTTT,CASSLDSEQGPNQPQHF
few,.,TRBJ2-7,14,TRBV25-1,TGTGCCAGCAGTGAGTATTCTGGGACCTACGAGCAGTACTTC,CASSEYSGTYEQYF
many,TRBD2,TRBJ2-1,18,TRBV27,TGTGCCAGCAGTTTGCTTAGCGGGAGAAAGGTTGTGCACAATGAGCAGTTCTTC,CASSLLSGRKVVHNEQFF
many,TRBD1,TRBJ1-2,14,TRBV12-3/TRBV12-4,TGTGCCAGCAAACCGGACAGGGGCTTCTATGGCTACACCTTC,CASKPDRGFYGYTF
many,.,TRBJ2-1,13,TRBV24-1,TGTGCCACCAGTGAAAGTCCCTACAATGAGCAGTTCTTC,CATSESPYNEQFF
many,TRBD2,TRBJ2-7,12,TRBV29-1,TGCAGCGTTTGGGACTACTCCTACGAGCAGTACTTC,CSVWDYSYEQYF
many,TRBD1,TRBJ2-5,14,TRBV7-2,TGTGCCAGCAGCCCTCAGACAGGGCAAGAGACCCAGTACTTC,CASSPQTGQETQYF
few,.,TRBJ2-1,16,TRBV20-1,TGCAGTGCTAGAGTAGCCGGAAGGAGCTCCTACAATGAGCAGTTCTTC,CSARVAGRSSYNEQFF
many,TRBD1,TRBJ1-2,11,TRBV19,TGTGCCAGTGGACAGGGTTATGGCTACACCTTC,CASGQGYGYTF
.,TRBD1,TRBJ2-6,19,TRBV19,TGTGCCAGTAGTATAGTAGGGGACAGTGGTATTGCTGGGGCCAACGTCCTGACTTTC,CASSIVGDSGIAGANVLTF